A single sample is the source of the 11 T cell receptor beta chains below, sequenced in a study of blood T cells in healthy people across ages. Primed by a sample-barcoded 5' primer and a J-beta primer mix, a second PCR proceeded for about 6 to 12 cycles. TCRdb analysed the 5' RACE reads with MiXCR anew, one entry per CDR3 protein. The sample has around 990,000 distinct CDR3 sequences; 35% to 40% are singletons. Sample: blood. The receptors derive from a man between 18 and 29 years old in good health.

This clonotype was detected ten times or more. This chain connects TRBV12-3 or TRBV12-4 to TRBJ1-2, with D unclear. Between the trimmed V and J ends, which lost 0 bases and 7 bases, there was a span of 9 bases. The CDR3 is 13 residues long. Written as DNA, the CDR3 is TGTGCCAGCAGTTTAGCGCAGATCGGTGGCTACACCTTC. This codes for CASSLAQIGGYTF.

The chain employs TRBV7-2 and TRBJ2-2, with 7 bases matching TRBD2. Germline V gene lookup returns CDR1 SGHTA and CDR2 FQGNSA. V gave up 1 base and J gave up 4 bases; unmatched junction bases: 6. This CDR3 region has 16 residues. The CDR3 DNA follows: TGTGCCAGCAGCTTAGGAGCGGGGCTCATCACCGGGGAGCTGTTTTTT. This encodes CASSLGAGLITGELFF.

The chain combines TRBV6-2 or TRBV6-3 with TRBJ2-7; 10 positions agree with TRBD1. This CDR3 contains 15 residues. Germline lookup yields CDR1 MNHEY and CDR2 SVGEGT. After removal of 6 bases from V and 3 bases from J, the junction contained 8 bases not matched to a gene. Here the CDR3 reads CASSQGQGYLYEQYF. As DNA, the CDR3 is TGTGCCAGCAGCCAGGGACAGGGGTACCTCTACGAGCAGTACTTC.

In this sample, this clonotype turned up once. The rearrangement uses TRBV9 and TRBJ1-2; no reliable D call. Germline V gene data show CDR1 as SGDLS and CDR2 as YYNGEE. Trimming pared 4 bases from V and 6 bases from J, leaving 16 bases between. The CDR3 totals 14 residues. DNA of the CDR3: TGTGCCAGCAGCCTACCCAACGTTGGGGATGGCTACACCTTC. Protein: CASSLPNVGDGYTF.

There are a few counts of this clonotype. The chain recombines TRBV25-1 with TRBJ1-6; D possibly corresponds to TRBD1 (6 bases). Trimming shortened V by 2 bases and J by 9 bases, and 11 bases separated the two germline ends. The germline V gene has CDR1 MGHDK and CDR2 SYGVNS. The CDR3 has 14 residues. The CDR3 nucleotides read TGTGCCAGCAGTGAACAGGGGTCCAGTTCACCCCTCCACTTT. Its protein product is CASSEQGSSSPLHF.

This clonotype turned up a few times. This CDR3 is CASRLKPGLEGDTQYF. The CDR3, as DNA: TGTGCCAGCAGGCTAAAACCGGGACTAGAGGGAGATACGCAGTATTTT. V is TRBV6-5 and J is TRBJ2-3; 8 bases fit TRBD2. The CDR3 is made up of 16 amino acids. Germline CDR1 reads MNHEY; CDR2 reads SVGAGI. The V gene end was trimmed by 6 bases and the J gene end by 5 bases; junction bases not matched to a gene: 13.

The chain couples TRBV7-2 to TRBJ2-7; D gene uncertain. The CDR3 contains 12 residues. The V end was cut by 1 base, the J end by 7 bases, with 8 bases between. Germline-derived CDR1 and CDR2 are SGHTA and FQGNSA. CDR3 amino acids: CASSLVWVEQYF. CDR3 bases: TGTGCCAGCAGCTTAGTTTGGGTTGAGCAGTACTTC.

The chain is built from TRBV7-2 and TRBJ2-1, with TRBD2 matching 11 bases. Germline V gene sequence: CDR1 SGHTA, CDR2 FQGNSA. V shed 5 bases and J 6 bases; nucleotides not matched to a gene: 6. The CDR3 loop spans 15 amino acids. The CDR3, as DNA: TGTGCCAGCAGCCTACATAGCGGGGGGGCCAATGAGCAGTTCTTC. Protein product: CASSLHSGGANEQFF.

V gene TRBV14 combines with J gene TRBJ2-2; either TRBD1 or TRBD2 may fit D (5 bases each). V lost 4 bases and J lost 6, with 15 bases in between. Germline V CDR1 and CDR2: SGHDN, FVKESK. The CDR3 runs to 15 residues. The DNA for the CDR3 is TGTGCCAGCAGCCCAGGATACTTGGGGGCCGGGGAGCTGTTTTTT. Its protein product is CASSPGYLGAGELFF.

This clonotype occurred a few times. V usage is TRBV6-4 and J usage is TRBJ2-2, with no clear D. Trimming took 6 bases from V and 6 from J, leaving 11 bases between them. The CDR3 is made up of 13 amino acids. Per the germline V gene, CDR1 is MRHNA and CDR2 is SNTAGT. The CDR3 sequence: CASSALTSGELFF. In DNA, the CDR3 is TGTGCCAGCAGCGCCCTGACATCCGGGGAGCTGTTTTTT.

This clonotype was counted only a few times. The chain joins TRBV24-1 to TRBJ1-5; D is uncertain. This CDR3 has 13 amino acids. V was trimmed by 8 bases and J by 9 bases, leaving 16 bases between them. CDR1 is KGHDR and CDR2 is SFDVKD in the germline V gene. CDR3 loop: CATKKTQDGPQHF. In DNA form, the CDR3 reads TGTGCCACCAAAAAGACTCAAGACGGGCCCCAGCATTTT.